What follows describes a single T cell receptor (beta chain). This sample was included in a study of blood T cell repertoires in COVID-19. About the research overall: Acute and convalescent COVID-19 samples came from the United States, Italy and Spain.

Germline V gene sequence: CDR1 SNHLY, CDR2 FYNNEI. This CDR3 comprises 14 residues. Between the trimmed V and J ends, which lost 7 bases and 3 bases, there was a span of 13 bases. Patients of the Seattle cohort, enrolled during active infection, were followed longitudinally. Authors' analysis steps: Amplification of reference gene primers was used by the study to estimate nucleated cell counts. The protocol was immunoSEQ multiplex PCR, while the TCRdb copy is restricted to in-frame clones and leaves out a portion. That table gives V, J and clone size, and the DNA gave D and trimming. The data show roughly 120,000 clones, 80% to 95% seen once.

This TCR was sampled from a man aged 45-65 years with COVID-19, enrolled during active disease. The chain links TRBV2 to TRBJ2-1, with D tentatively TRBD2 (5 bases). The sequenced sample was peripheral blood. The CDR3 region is CASTPTRLYNEQFF. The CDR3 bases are TGTGCCAGCACCCCCACTAGACTCTACAATGAGCAGTTCTTC.